These T cell receptor beta chains were read from a single sample in a study of graft-versus-host responses after intestinal transplantation. Generated by immunoSEQ multiplex PCR, the TCRdb table keeps only in-frame clones and is missing some. Of 99,000 or so clones in the sample, around 88% were seen once. Specimen: PBMCs, collected 255 days after intestinal transplant. These receptor sequences come from a human patient who received an intestinal transplant, so some T cells may come from the graft donor. Each CDR3 is given with its conserved first and last residue. A D gene is named only where the DNA matches it firmly. Clone size, where shown, is once, few, many, or a class for clones that have expanded.

clone_size d_call j_call v_call cdr3_nt cdr3_aa
once TRBD2 TRBJ2-2 TRBV7-8 TGTGCCAGCAGCCTTGGGGAGGGGAGGACCGGGGAGCTGTTTTTT CASSLGEGRTGELFF
- TRBD2 TRBJ2-1 TRBV2 TGTGCCAGAGCCCCGGGACTAGCGGACTACAATGAGCAGTTCTTC CARAPGLADYNEQFF
- TRBD2 TRBJ2-1 TRBV27 TGTGCCAGCAGTTCAACGGGTAGCGGGAGGCCTAACTACAATGAGCAGTTCTTC CASSSTGSGRPNYNEQFF
few TRBD1 TRBJ1-2 TRBV28 TGTGCCAGCAGTCTTGACAGGGATGGTGGCTACACCTTC CASSLDRDGGYTF
- TRBD2 TRBJ2-3 TRBV7-9 TGTGCCAGCAGCTCTAGCGGGGAGGCGCAGTATTTT CASSSSGEAQYF
- - TRBJ2-1 TRBV4-3 TGCGCCAGCAGCCAGGGGCCCGACAATGAGCAGTTCTTC CASSQGPDNEQFF
- - TRBJ2-6 TRBV5-1 TGCGCCAGCAGCTGGGACGGTTCGAGCTCTGGGGCCAACGTCCTGACTTTC CASSWDGSSSGANVLTF
once - TRBJ2-1 TRBV5-1 TGCGCCAGCAGCTCTCGACTAGACTACAATGAGCAGTTCTTC CASSSRLDYNEQFF
- - TRBJ1-5 TRBV27 TGTGCCAGCAGGATAGGGAGCAATCAGCCCCAGCATTTT CASRIGSNQPQHF
- - TRBJ1-6 TRBV4-2 TGTGCCAGCAGCCAAGATACGGATTCACCCCTCCACTTT CASSQDTDSPLHF
- TRBD1 TRBJ1-2 TRBV5-5 TGTGCCAGCAGCCCAGTCTCAGGGGGCTCGGCGGGCTACACCTTC CASSPVSGGSAGYTF
- TRBD1 TRBJ1-2 TRBV28 TGTGCCAGCAGTTTATCAGGGGGCGATGGCTACACCTTC CASSLSGGDGYTF
- - TRBJ1-5 TRBV19 TGTGCCAGTAGTATAGCCGGGGTGATCAATCAGCCCCAGCATTTT CASSIAGVINQPQHF
few - TRBJ2-7 TRBV28 TGTGCCAGCAGTTTGCAGGTGCGGGAGCAGTACTTC CASSLQVREQYF
- - TRBJ1-5 TRBV7-2 TGTGCCAGCAGCCCGGAGGGGGGGGATCAGCCCCAGCATTTT CASSPEGGDQPQHF
- TRBD2 TRBJ2-3 TRBV2 TGTGCCAGCCGGCTAGCGGCAGATACGCAGTATTTT CASRLAADTQYF
- TRBD2 TRBJ2-5 TRBV9 TGTGCCAGCAGCGTAGCCCCGGGACTAGTCAGGGAGACCCAGTACTTC CASSVAPGLVRETQYF
- - TRBJ1-5 TRBV15 TGTGCCACCAGCATGGGGACACGTAGCAATCAGCCCCAGCATTTT CATSMGTRSNQPQHF
- TRBD1 TRBJ2-7 TRBV5-4 TGTGCCTTTACTCCGGGACAGGGGCGCGACGAGCAGTACTTC CAFTPGQGRDEQYF
- - TRBJ1-1 TRBV2 TGTGCCAGCAGTGAAGCCTGGTCGGGGCAGGCTAACACTGAAGCTTTCTTT CASSEAWSGQANTEAFF
- TRBD2 TRBJ2-3 TRBV27 TGTGCCAGCAGTTCTCTGGCGGGAGGGCCGGATACGCAGTATTTT CASSSLAGGPDTQYF
- TRBD1 TRBJ2-7 TRBV19 TGTGCCAGTAGTACCCGGGACAGGGGGCCCTACGAGCAGTACTTC CASSTRDRGPYEQYF
- TRBD1 TRBJ2-2 TRBV27 TGTGCCAGCAGCCCACAGGGGTACACCGGGGAGCTGTTTTTT CASSPQGYTGELFF
- - TRBJ1-2 TRBV28 TGTGCCAGCAGCCGACAGGTCTATGGCTACACCTTC CASSRQVYGYTF
- - TRBJ2-1 TRBV5-1 TGCGCCAGCAGCTTGGAGGGGACCCCTCGAACTGAGCAGTTCTTC CASSLEGTPRTEQFF